These 32 T cell receptor beta chains came from one sample sequenced in a study of cytomegalovirus exposure and HLA in healthy donors. This table comes from immunoSEQ multiplex PCR, and its TCRdb copy is limited to in-frame clones, with some not included. The sample has fewer than 120,000 clones; approximately 89% are singletons. Material: PBMCs. Receptor source: a woman aged 18-29 years in good health and CMV-seronegative.

The V and J genes are TRBV6-5 and TRBJ1-5, with a weak D call TRBD1 (5 bases). Germline CDR1 reads MNHEY; CDR2 reads SVGAGI. The CDR3 covers 15 residues. V was cut by 5 bases and J by 0 bases, with 11 bases left in between. The DNA of the CDR3 is TGTGCCAGCAGTAACCAGGGTTATAGCAATCAGCCCCAGCATTTT. Its translation is CASSNQGYSNQPQHF.

The V call is TRBV7-2, the J call TRBJ2-1, with 14 bases identical to TRBD2. V shed 7 bases and J 0 bases; nucleotides not matched to a gene: 5. The CDR3 totals 17 residues. Germline assignment: CDR1 SGHTA and CDR2 FQGNSA. Here the CDR3 DNA reads TGTGCCAGCACCCAGGGGACTAGCGGGAGCTCCTACAATGAGCAGTTCTTC. This gives the protein CASTQGTSGSSYNEQFF.

For this clone: The sample contains more than one DNA sequence encoding this CDR3. The chain has TRBV6-4 and TRBJ2-1, with 14 positions matching TRBD2. The CDR3 contains 14 residues. V lost 4 bases and J lost 10; bases outside the gene matches: 3. Germline loops: CDR1 MRHNA, CDR2 SNTAGT. The chain's CDR3 is CASSAGTSGSEQFF. CDR3 sequence (DNA): TGTGCCAGCAGTGCCGGGACTAGCGGGAGCGAGCAGTTCTTC.

This clone was found a few times. Different DNA sequences within this sample yield the same CDR3. The chain carries TRBV7-9 and TRBJ1-1, with unresolved D. This CDR3 is built from 11 residues. CDR1 is SEHNR, CDR2 FQNEAQ, per germline (reference sequence). V dropped 4 bases and J dropped 4 bases, with 4 bases sitting between them. The CDR3: CASSSSTEAFF. In DNA form, the CDR3 reads TGTGCCAGCAGCTCGAGCACTGAAGCTTTCTTT.

Details on this clone: Germline and junction disagree at one end, which may indicate a read error. V gene TRBV28 combines with J gene TRBJ1-1; 7 bases agree with TRBD1. The CDR3 is 15 amino acids. The germline V gene has CDR1 MDHEN and CDR2 SYDVKM. CDR3: CASTLTGTVNTEAFF. The CDR3 nucleotides read TGTGCCAGCACTTTAACCGGGACAGTGAACACTGAAGCTTTCTTT.

The chain couples TRBV5-6 to TRBJ1-4; D uncertain. This CDR3 is 14 amino acids long. Trimming stripped 0 bases from V and 8 bases from J, with 11 bases between. The V gene's germline CDR1 is SGHDT and CDR2 YYEEEE. CDR3 region: CASSLVTDQEKLFF. CDR3 DNA: TGTGCCAGCAGCTTGGTCACAGATCAGGAAAAACTGTTTTTT.

The CDR3 spells CAWTDTGSQGDTQYF. The CDR3 DNA reads TGTGCCTGGACAGATACAGGGTCTCAGGGGGATACGCAGTATTTT. The chain couples TRBV30 to TRBJ2-3; a weak D match, TRBD1 (6 bases). The germline V gene encodes CDR1 GTSNPN and CDR2 SVGIG (reference sequence). The CDR3 totals 15 residues. Trimming left V 4 bases short and J 6 bases short, with 20 bases between.

The V and J genes are TRBV10-2 and TRBJ2-5; D is unresolved. The CDR3 consists of 13 residues. Trimming cost V 2 bases and J 2 bases, with 6 bases left between them. Germline-derived CDR1 and CDR2 are WSHSY and SAAADI. In DNA form, the CDR3 reads TGCGCCAGCAGTGAGGTATCTCAAGAGACCCAGTACTTC. It encodes CASSEVSQETQYF.

V and J are TRBV10-3 and TRBJ2-6; 7 bases are a match to TRBD1. This CDR3 comprises 15 residues. Germline CDR1 and CDR2: ENHRY and SYGVKD. V gave up 4 bases and J gave up 2 bases; unmatched junction bases: 2. The CDR3 loop reads CAISVDRAGANVLTF. CDR3 sequence (DNA): TGTGCCATCAGTGTAGACAGGGCTGGGGCCAACGTCCTGACTTTC.

The chain links TRBV5-1 to TRBJ2-7; 11 nucleotides align to TRBD1. Germline-derived CDR1 and CDR2 are SGHRS and YFSETQ. Trimming cost V 1 base and J 4 bases; bases outside gene matches: 4. This CDR3 is built from 15 residues. In DNA form, the CDR3 reads TGCGCCAGCAGCTTGAGGACAGGGGGCCCTTACGAGCAGTACTTC. Translation gives CASSLRTGGPYEQYF.

J is TRBJ2-3 and V is TRBV4-3; TRBD2 matches 7 bases. The germline V gene encodes CDR1 LGHNA and CDR2 YSLEER. There are 16 residues in the CDR3. Trimming cost V 1 base and J 6 bases; bases outside gene matches: 10. This CDR3 is CASSQGVGAGEDTQYF. CDR3 bases: TGCGCCAGCAGCCAAGGGGTCGGGGCGGGGGAGGATACGCAGTATTTT.

The V gene is TRBV5-6, the J gene TRBJ2-5; weak D call: TRBD1 (5 bases). Gene TRBJ2-7 matches the end of the DNA better, so the J call may be wrong. The CDR3 sequence is 13 residues long. From germline, CDR1 is SGHDT and CDR2 YYEEEE. CDR3 bases: TGTGCCAGCAGCTTGGCAGGGCCGACCGAGCAGTACTTC. Amino acid sequence: CASSLAGPTEQYF.

V gene TRBV5-1 combines with J gene TRBJ1-2; D is possibly TRBD1 (6 bases). Germline CDR1 reads SGHRS; CDR2 reads YFSETQ. The CDR3 runs 15 residues. V was trimmed by 4 bases and J by 6 bases, leaving 19 bases between them. CDR3 coding DNA: TGCGCCAGCAGCCGATTTACCGGGACATTCCATGGCTACACCTTC. Its translation: CASSRFTGTFHGYTF.

The chain has TRBV11-2 and TRBJ1-4, with D unresolved. The CDR3 consists of 15 residues. V was shortened by 6 bases and J by 6 bases, with 17 bases between the two germline ends. Germline assignment: CDR1 SGHAT and CDR2 FQNNGV. DNA of the CDR3: TGTGCCAGCAGTGCCGGCGGGGTGGACTATGAAAAACTGTTTTTT. This codes for CASSAGGVDYEKLFF. Looking up the rest from reference TRBV11-2 and TRBJ1-4 gives the full variable domain: EAGVAQSPRYKIIEKRQSVAFWCNPISGHATLYWYQQILGQGPKLLIQFQNNGVVDDSQLPKDRFSAERLKGVDSTLKIQPAKLEDSAVYLCASSAGGVDYEKLFFGSGTQLSVL.

The chain uses TRBV29-1 and TRBJ2-2, with 7 bases aligning to TRBD2. V shed 7 bases, J shed 5 bases, and the junction held 7 bases outside the gene matches. Per the germline V gene, CDR1 is SQVTM and CDR2 is ANQGSEA. The CDR3 totals 13 residues. CDR3 loop: CSATTSRTGELFF. Written as DNA, the CDR3 is TGCAGCGCCACGACTAGCCGGACCGGGGAGCTGTTTTTT.

The V call is TRBV11-3, the J call TRBJ2-1, with D maybe TRBD2 (6 bases). Germline V CDR1 and CDR2: SGHNT, YENEEA. The V end was cut by 1 base, the J end by 8 bases, with 12 bases between. CDR3 length equals 14 residues. Here the CDR3 DNA reads TGTGCCAGCAGCTTAGGCGGGAAAGTCTATGAGCAGTTCTTC. It specifies CASSLGGKVYEQFF.

V and J are TRBV30 and TRBJ2-1; D gene unclear. Germline-derived CDR1 and CDR2 are GTSNPN and SVGIG (reference sequence). The CDR3 extends over 11 amino acids. V was clipped by 1 base and J by 8 bases, with 6 bases between them. CDR3 region: CAWSARDEQFF. The DNA of the CDR3 is TGTGCCTGGAGTGCACGGGATGAGCAGTTCTTC.

The chain uses TRBV28 and TRBJ1-1; 8 bases line up with TRBD1. Germline CDR1 is MDHEN and CDR2 is SYDVKM. This CDR3 is built from 12 residues. The V segment lost 2 bases and the J segment 11 bases; nucleotides outside the gene matches: 4. CDR3 sequence (DNA): TGTGCCAGCAGTTTAAGCCGACAGGGGGCTTTCTTT. It specifies CASSLSRQGAFF. The entire variable domain, with the rest obtained from reference TRBV28 and TRBJ1-1, is as follows: DVKVTQSSRYLVKRTGEKVFLECVQDMDHENMFWYRQDPGLGLRLIYFSYDVKMKEKGDIPEGYSVSREKKERFSLILESASTNQTSMYLCASSLSRQGAFFGQGTRLTVV.

This chain uses TRBV4-3 with TRBJ2-7; TRBD1 aligns across 12 bases. The CDR3 totals 18 residues. CDR1 and CDR2 (germline): LGHNA, YSLEER. V shed 5 bases, J shed 6 bases, and the junction held 17 bases outside the gene matches. CDR3 bases: TGCGCCAGCAGCGATGGGACAGGGGGCGCGTATTTATCGGGCGAGCAGTACTTC. Amino acids: CASSDGTGGAYLSGEQYF.

The chain couples TRBV27 to TRBJ1-2; TRBD1 is a possible D gene (6 bases). CDR1 is MNHEY, CDR2 SMNVEV, per germline (reference sequence). The CDR3 runs 13 residues. Trimming cost V 8 bases and J 4 bases, with 14 bases left between them. The CDR3 loop is CASRNGQSYGYTF. As DNA, the CDR3 is TGTGCCAGCCGGAACGGACAGTCCTATGGCTACACCTTC.

As for this clone: The junction departs from germline at one end; a sequencing error may be responsible. The chain uses TRBV7-7 and TRBJ2-7, with TRBD1 matching 7 bases. Germline V gene sequence: CDR1 SSHAT, CDR2 FNYEAQ (reference sequence). CDR3 length: 13 amino acids. The CDR3 reads CASSLGTAAEQYF. The CDR3 region has the DNA TGTGCTAGCAGCTTAGGGACAGCGGCCGAGCAGTACTTC. Full variable domain (remainder filled in from reference TRBV7-7 and TRBJ2-7): GAGVSQSPRYKVTKRGQDVTLRCDPISSHATLYWYQQALGQGPEFLTYFNYEAQPDKSGLPSDRFSAERPEGSISTLTIQRTEQRDSAMYRCASSLGTAAEQYFGPGTRLTVT.

This chain links TRBV27 with TRBJ2-1, with D maybe TRBD2 (5 bases). Trimming left V 8 bases short and J 7 bases short, with 21 bases between. Germline-derived CDR1 and CDR2 are MNHEY and SMNVEV (reference sequence). The CDR3 is 15 residues long. Here the CDR3 DNA reads TGTGCCAGCGGAACCGAGGGTGGCGGTCGGAATGAGCAGTTCTTC. Its translation: CASGTEGGGRNEQFF.

The CDR3 region is CSVPSRGGANVLTF. In nucleotides, the CDR3 is TGCAGCGTGCCTAGTCGAGGTGGGGCCAACGTCCTGACTTTC. The gene calls are TRBV29-1 and TRBJ2-6; D uncertain. CDR1 SQVTM and CDR2 ANQGSEA come from the germline V gene. The CDR3 extends over 14 amino acids. V shed 6 bases and J shed 3 bases, with 12 bases lying between them.

The table lists this clone with a count of one. The genes are TRBV14 and TRBJ1-4, with a possible D match to TRBD1 (5 bases). V was clipped by 4 bases and J by 4 bases, with 10 bases between them. CDR1 is SGHDN and CDR2 is FVKESK in the germline V gene. The CDR3 length is 14 residues. The CDR3 spells CASSRGRFNEKLFF. CDR3 sequence (DNA): TGTGCCAGCAGCCGGGGGAGGTTTAATGAAAAACTGTTTTTT.

The V call is TRBV28, the J call TRBJ1-1, with D unclear. The CDR3 runs 13 residues. CDR1 and CDR2 from the germline V gene are MDHEN and SYDVKM. V was cut by 5 bases and J by 0 bases, with 7 bases left in between. In DNA form, the CDR3 reads TGTGCCAGCAGTCCTCCCCTGAACACTGAAGCTTTCTTT. Protein product: CASSPPLNTEAFF.

The chain recombines TRBV18 with TRBJ2-1, with TRBD1 matching over 8 bases. Germline loops: CDR1 KGHSH, CDR2 LQKENI. The CDR3 is 13 amino acids. The junction had 2 bases not matched to a gene; V was cut back by 6 bases and J by 4 bases. The CDR3 region has the DNA TGTGCCAGCTCCCGGACAGGGTACAATGAGCAGTTCTTC. Amino acids: CASSRTGYNEQFF.

The rearrangement joins TRBV7-9 to TRBJ2-2, with a weak D call TRBD1 (6 bases). Germline CDR1 is SEHNR and CDR2 is FQNEAQ (reference sequence). Trimming took off 3 bases at V and 4 bases at J, with 9 bases between the two ends. The length of the CDR3 is 14 residues. CDR3 nucleotides: TGTGCCAGCAGCTTTTTCAGGGGCACCGGGGAGCTGTTTTTT. It encodes CASSFFRGTGELFF. Combining the CDR3 with reference TRBV7-9 and TRBJ2-2 gives the whole variable domain DTGVSQNPRHKITKRGQNVTFRCDPISEHNRLYWYRQTLGQGPEFLTYFQNEAQLEKSRLLSDRFSAERPKGSFSTLEIQRTEQGDSAMYLCASSFFRGTGELFFGEGSRLTVL.

V usage is TRBV5-6 and J usage is TRBJ2-2; the match to TRBD1 covers 7 bases. V trimming: 6 bases; J trimming: 7 bases; junction bases outside the gene matches: 15. In germline, CDR1 is SGHDT, CDR2 YYEEEE. The CDR3 has 16 residues. CDR3 region: CASMDWAGGISGELFF. The CDR3 DNA reads TGTGCCAGCATGGATTGGGCAGGGGGAATCAGCGGGGAGCTGTTTTTT. Full variable domain (remainder filled in from reference TRBV5-6 and TRBJ2-2): DAGVTQSPTHLIKTRGQQVTLRCSPKSGHDTVSWYQQALGQGPQFIFQYYEEEERQRGNFPDRFSGHQFPNYSSELNVNALLLGDSALYLCASMDWAGGISGELFFGEGSRLTVL.

The chain is built from TRBV6-5 and TRBJ1-4; the D gene is possibly TRBD1 (6 bases). V gave up 8 bases and J gave up 8 bases, with 21 bases separating them. This CDR3 contains 15 residues. Germline V gene lookup returns CDR1 MNHEY and CDR2 SVGAGI. The CDR3 sequence: CASAEILTTGEKLFF. The CDR3 nucleotides read TGTGCCAGCGCAGAAATCCTCACCACAGGGGAAAAACTGTTTTTT.

The V call is TRBV5-6, the J call TRBJ2-3; TRBD1 is a possible D gene (5 bases). The CDR3 length is 14 residues. V was pared by 4 bases and J by 0 bases, with 9 bases between. CDR1 is SGHDT and CDR2 is YYEEEE in the germline V gene. CDR3 region: CASSGAGSTDTQYF. The CDR3 region has the DNA TGTGCCAGCAGCGGGGCCGGGAGCACAGATACGCAGTATTTT.

V and J are TRBV19 and TRBJ1-5, with no clear D. The CDR3 covers 12 residues. Germline V gene lookup returns CDR1 LNHDA and CDR2 SQIVND (reference sequence). V lost 5 bases and J 7 bases, leaving 9 bases between the germline ends. The CDR3 DNA reads as TGTGCCAGTAGTTACCGGGAGCAGCCCCAGCATTTT. It is translated as CASSYREQPQHF. Full variable domain (missing parts from reference TRBV19 and TRBJ1-5): DGGITQSPKYLFRKEGQNVTLSCEQNLNHDAMYWYRQDPGQGLRLIYYSQIVNDFQKGDIAEGYSVSREKKESFPLTVTSAQKNPTAFYLCASSYREQPQHFGDGTRLSIL.

The chain combines TRBV6-1 with TRBJ2-3; 8 positions match TRBD2. The junction had 13 bases not matched to a gene; V was cut back by 1 base and J by 4 bases. Per germline, CDR1 MNHNS and CDR2 SASEGT. The CDR3 is made up of 18 amino acids. The CDR3 reads CASSEELNSGVVADTQYF. CDR3 sequence (DNA): TGTGCCAGCAGTGAAGAACTCAATAGCGGGGTCGTCGCAGATACGCAGTATTTT.